The clone carrying this T cell receptor beta chain was counted at least ten times. Patients were excluded because of uncontrolled infection, other autoimmune disease, pregnancy or lactation. Together with thyroid ultrasound, orbital computed tomography, serum thyroxine and TRAb, clinical symptoms were used for diagnoses. The CDR3 runs 12 residues. Trimming left V 6 bases short and J 6 bases short, with 8 bases between. Germline CDR1 reads KGHDR; CDR2 reads SFDVKD. These data originate in a study of T cells in Graves' hyperthyroidism and ophthalmopathy. Looking at the study overall: At initial diagnosis, before any treatment had begun, peripheral blood was obtained.

TCR beta CDR3 regions were amplified from RNA. First-round RT-PCR of the TCR CDR3 relied on the HTBI primer set. TCRdb fed the multiplex PCR reads into MiXCR, producing one record per CDR3 protein. The repertoire consists of more than 350,000 distinct CDR3 sequences, with around 15% occurring once and the leading ten covering around 19%. This chain connects TRBV24-1 to TRBJ1-5, with D perhaps matching TRBD1 (6 bases). The receptor was isolated from a woman aged 30 to 39 with Graves' ophthalmopathy. The material sequenced was blood. The CDR3 loop reads CATSRGAQPQHF. In DNA, the CDR3 is TGTGCCACCAGTCGGGGGGCTCAGCCCCAGCATTTT.